This T cell receptor (beta chain) is from a study of T cell responses to AZD1222 COVID-19 vaccine. Whole-study results and caveats: Spike regions recognized by vaccine-associated CD4 TCRs spanned the protein, led by 160-218 and 743-854. Sampled repertoires all dated from after the peak T cell response. A mostly white British donor set with more females was recruited, and clonal diversity was possibly underestimated. Within unmutated variant regions lay the reported targets of nearly half of spike-specific TCRs.

Data came from immunoSEQ multiplex PCR; TCRdb stores just in-frame clones and leaves some out. Of 130,000 to 150,000 clones in the sample, approximately 90% were seen once. The CDR3 runs to 15 residues. Germline lookup yields CDR1 MNHNS and CDR2 SASEGT. Trimming left V 3 bases short and J 8 bases short, with 16 bases between. Regarding this clone: What it recognizes is unknown.

Specimen: peripheral blood, collected on day 0 of AZD1222 vaccination. This rearrangement joins TRBV6-1 to TRBJ1-4, with D tentatively TRBD1 (5 bases). This TCR was recovered from an adult in good health. The CDR3 sequence is CASSDDLGAREKLFF. The CDR3 nucleotides read TGTGCCAGCAGTGACGATCTTGGGGCACGAGAAAAACTGTTTTTT.